The next 22 T cell receptor beta chains were all read from a single sample in a study of shared clonotypes between healthy human individuals. Data came from immunoSEQ multiplex PCR; TCRdb stores just in-frame clones and leaves some out. The sample holds hundreds of thousands of clones; 95% to 98% are singletons and the top ten take around 0.3%. It was CD45RO-negative cells, positively selected for CCR7, that made up naive CD8 cells, with terminally differentiated effector memory CD45RA+ cells excluded. Sequencing was done on a sample of naive CD8+ T cells sorted from blood. Every receptor here comes from a man in his thirties or forties in good health.

J is TRBJ1-4 and V is TRBV29-1; D unresolved. Germline V gene data show CDR1 as SQVTM and CDR2 as ANQGSEA. The CDR3 is made up of 12 amino acids. Trimming stripped 4 bases from V and 10 bases from J, with 13 bases between. Here the CDR3 DNA reads TGCAGCGTTGCCGAGACGATGGGAAAACTGTTTTTT. Translation: CSVAETMGKLFF.

The chain recombines TRBV7-9 with TRBJ2-5; weak D call: TRBD1 (6 bases). CDR3 length: 16 amino acids. V lost 6 bases, J lost 5 bases, and 22 bases lay in between. The germline gives CDR1 SEHNR, CDR2 FQNEAQ (reference sequence). The CDR3 sequence is CASRRFETDRSETQYF. CDR3 bases: TGTGCCAGCAGACGTTTCGAAACCGACAGGTCGGAGACCCAGTACTTC. Looking up the rest from reference TRBV7-9 and TRBJ2-5 gives the full variable domain: DTGVSQNPRHKITKRGQNVTFRCDPISEHNRLYWYRQTLGQGPEFLTYFQNEAQLEKSRLLSDRFSAERPKGSFSTLEIQRTEQGDSAMYLCASRRFETDRSETQYFGPGTRLLVL.

The chain's CDR3 is CASSQWAAPEAFF. CDR3 bases: TGTGCCAGCAGCCAATGGGCAGCCCCTGAAGCTTTCTTT. The rearrangement uses TRBV14 and TRBJ1-1; unclear D gene. Trimming pared 2 bases from V and 6 bases from J, leaving 10 bases between. Germline CDR1 and CDR2: SGHDN and FVKESK. This CDR3 is built from 13 residues.

The genes are TRBV28 and TRBJ2-7; possibly TRBD1 or TRBD2 for D (5 bases each). The CDR3 is 13 residues long. V was clipped by 8 bases and J by 3 bases, with 14 bases between them. CDR1 MDHEN and CDR2 SYDVKM come from the germline V gene. The CDR3 loop is CASHLRGLYEQYF. The CDR3 DNA sequence: TGTGCCAGCCATTTACGGGGCCTCTACGAGCAGTACTTC. Supplemented by reference TRBV28 and TRBJ2-7, the full variable domain reads DVKVTQSSRYLVKRTGEKVFLECVQDMDHENMFWYRQDPGLGLRLIYFSYDVKMKEKGDIPEGYSVSREKKERFSLILESASTNQTSMYLCASHLRGLYEQYFGPGTRLTVT.

This chain connects TRBV7-9 to TRBJ2-7; tentatively, D is TRBD1 (5 bases). The V end lost 3 bases, the J end lost 2 bases, and 11 bases lay between the germline ends. Germline V CDR1 and CDR2: SEHNR, FQNEAQ (reference sequence). The CDR3 is 14 residues long. CDR3 in DNA: TGTGCCAGCAGCTTGGCCAGGGCCCCCTACGAGCAGTACTTC. Its translation is CASSLARAPYEQYF.

In nucleotides, the CDR3 is TGTGCCAGCAGTTTAGCGTCCCTCGCGTACACCGGGGAGCTGTTTTTT. It yields the protein CASSLASLAYTGELFF. The V and J genes are TRBV27 and TRBJ2-2, with D hard to call. V lost 2 bases, J lost 3 bases, and 13 bases lay in between. Looked up from germline, CDR1 is MNHEY and CDR2 is SMNVEV (reference sequence). The CDR3 is made up of 16 amino acids.

This chain connects TRBV6-5 to TRBJ1-2, with D possibly TRBD1 on 5 matching bases. V was shortened by 2 bases and J by 4 bases, with 8 bases between the two germline ends. Looked up from germline, CDR1 is MNHEY and CDR2 is SVGAGI. This CDR3 has 13 amino acids. The CDR3 coding sequence is TGTGCCAGCAGTTACGAGAGGGGCTATGGCTACACCTTC. Its protein is CASSYERGYGYTF.

The chain couples TRBV11-2 to TRBJ2-7; TRBD1 agrees at 10 bases. Trimming removed 5 bases from V and 4 bases from J; junction bases left unmatched: 8. Germline assignment: CDR1 SGHAT and CDR2 FQNNGV. This CDR3 contains 15 residues. The CDR3 bases are TGTGCCAGCAGCCCGGGAGGGACAGGGGTTTACGAGCAGTACTTC. Its protein is CASSPGGTGVYEQYF.

J is TRBJ2-7 and V is TRBV5-1, with D possibly being TRBD1 (6 bases). The CDR3 extends over 15 amino acids. Germline lookup yields CDR1 SGHRS and CDR2 YFSETQ. Trimming removed 0 bases at V and 3 bases at J, with 13 bases between. The CDR3 protein is CASSLDRGLGYEQYF. In nucleotides, the CDR3 is TGCGCCAGCAGCTTGGATAGGGGGTTGGGCTACGAGCAGTACTTC.

The chain links TRBV9 to TRBJ1-4, with TRBD1 as a possible D gene (5 bases). Germline loops: CDR1 SGDLS, CDR2 YYNGEE. The CDR3 runs to 13 residues. V lost 3 bases to trimming and J lost 5 bases, with 8 bases between them. CDR3 region: CASSGGGNEKLFF. The CDR3 DNA is TGTGCCAGCAGCGGGGGCGGGAATGAAAAACTGTTTTTT. Based on the CDR3 plus reference TRBV9 and TRBJ1-4, the full variable domain is DSGVTQTPKHLITATGQRVTLRCSPRSGDLSVYWYQQSLDQGLQFLIQYYNGEERAKGNILERFSAQQFPDLHSELNLSSLELGDSALYFCASSGGGNEKLFFGSGTQLSVL.

This clone was recorded once. At the DNA level, this CDR3 is encoded by other sequences in the same sample as well. This rearrangement joins TRBV27 to TRBJ2-7, with D unclear. The CDR3 covers 11 residues. The V end lost 4 bases, the J end lost 3 bases, and 4 bases lay between the germline ends. The germline V gene has CDR1 MNHEY and CDR2 SMNVEV (reference sequence). The CDR3 sequence is CASSSGYEQYF. DNA of the CDR3: TGTGCCAGCAGTTCAGGCTACGAGCAGTACTTC.

The chain combines TRBV11-3 with TRBJ2-1, with D perhaps TRBD1 (5 bases). The V gene's germline CDR1 is SGHNT and CDR2 YENEEA. V lost 5 bases and J 5 bases, leaving 7 bases between the germline ends. The CDR3 covers 12 residues. The DNA for the CDR3 is TGTGCCAGCAGCATAGGGGACAATGAGCAGTTCTTC. As protein: CASSIGDNEQFF.

For the CDR3, the DNA is TGTGCCAGCAGGCCGGGAGTGTCCTACGAGCAGTACTTC. Its translation is CASRPGVSYEQYF. The chain uses TRBV7-6 and TRBJ2-7, with D possibly TRBD2 on 6 matching bases. Germline loops: CDR1 SGHVS, CDR2 FNYEAQ. V lost 6 bases and J lost 1, with 10 bases in between. The length of the CDR3 is 13 residues.

The V gene is TRBV28, the J gene TRBJ2-2; possibly TRBD2 for D (5 bases). The CDR3 loop spans 17 amino acids. The V gene lost 6 bases and the J gene lost 0 bases, with 17 bases spanning the gap. Germline CDR1 is MDHEN and CDR2 is SYDVKM. The CDR3 DNA reads TGTGCCAGCAGCCCCCTCGGGATCGGGCCGAACACCGGGGAGCTGTTTTTT. Translated: CASSPLGIGPNTGELFF.

The rearrangement uses TRBV10-3 and TRBJ1-3; 7 nucleotides agree with TRBD1. V was clipped by 3 bases and J by 2 bases; unmatched bases: 1. The germline V gene has CDR1 ENHRY and CDR2 SYGVKD. The length of the CDR3 is 14 residues. CDR3 bases: TGTGCCATCAGTGATGGGACAGCTGGAAACACCATATATTTT. The encoded protein is CAISDGTAGNTIYF.

J is TRBJ1-1 and V is TRBV4-3; TRBD1 is a possible D gene (5 bases). CDR3 length equals 14 residues. From germline, CDR1 is LGHNA and CDR2 YSLEER. Trimming left V 0 bases short and J 4 bases short, with 9 bases between. The CDR3 loop reads CASSQDRVGTEAFF. CDR3 sequence (DNA): TGCGCCAGCAGCCAAGACAGGGTTGGCACTGAAGCTTTCTTT.

The chain combines TRBV2 with TRBJ1-1; possible D gene TRBD1, 6 bases. The length of the CDR3 is 12 residues. V lost 8 bases and J 1 base, leaving 8 bases between the germline ends. From germline, CDR1 is SNHLY and CDR2 FYNNEI. The CDR3 DNA follows: TGTGCCAGCCTGGGGGCGAACACTGAAGCTTTCTTT. It codes for CASLGANTEAFF.

This chain links TRBV10-3 with TRBJ2-5, with 9 bases fitting TRBD1. The J segment lost 5 bases and the V segment lost 2 bases, leaving 6 bases of the junction unmatched. The V gene's germline CDR1 is ENHRY and CDR2 SYGVKD. The CDR3 contains 15 residues. The CDR3 bases are TGTGCCATCAGTGAGCCGGGACAGGGAACGGAGACCCAGTACTTC. Translating gives CAISEPGQGTETQYF.

The V and J genes are TRBV6-5 and TRBJ1-4; TRBD1 might be the D (5 bases). The CDR3 is 13 amino acids. The V end was cut by 5 bases, the J end by 7 bases, with 11 bases between. Germline CDR1 is MNHEY and CDR2 is SVGAGI. CDR3 DNA: TGTGCCAGCAGTACTTGGAGGGGTGAAAAACTGTTTTTT. Translated, it gives CASSTWRGEKLFF.

The gene calls are TRBV28 and TRBJ2-1, with 7 bases lining up with TRBD2. CDR3 length equals 15 residues. Germline values: CDR1 MDHEN, CDR2 SYDVKM. V was clipped by 5 bases and J by 4 bases; unmatched bases: 8. CDR3 amino acids: CASSLDAGAYNEQFF. DNA of the CDR3: TGTGCCAGCAGTCTAGACGCGGGAGCGTACAATGAGCAGTTCTTC.

The rearrangement joins TRBV10-2 to TRBJ1-1; no reliable D call. With 3 bases removed from V and 0 bases from J, the gap between germline ends came to 5 bases. CDR1 is WSHSY, CDR2 SAAADI, per germline. This CDR3 region has 13 residues. As DNA, the CDR3 is TGCGCCAGCAGTGACTGGCTGAACACTGAAGCTTTCTTT. The encoded protein is CASSDWLNTEAFF.

This clone appeared once. This rearrangement joins TRBV4-1 to TRBJ2-7; the match to TRBD2 covers 10 bases. The trim removed 0 bases at V and 4 bases at J, leaving 12 bases unmatched. Per germline, CDR1 MGHRA and CDR2 YSYEKL. The CDR3 loop spans 18 amino acids. The CDR3 region is CASSQEKVRAGGQYEQYF. In nucleotides, the CDR3 is TGCGCCAGCAGCCAAGAGAAGGTTCGAGCGGGAGGGCAGTACGAGCAGTACTTC.